The 6 T cell receptor beta chains below were found in one sample sequenced in a study of molecular identifiers for immune sequencing clone quantification. In TCRdb, the PCR reads were re-called with MiXCR into one record per CDR3 protein. The table records approximately 90,000 distinct CDR3 sequences, roughly 24% of them present only once. Sequences were obtained from naive CD8+ T cells from blood, with Jurkat cell RNA spiked in. This sample's subset: FACS-sorted CD8+CD4-CCR7+CD45RA+ naive T cells. The receptors come from a human donor in good health. Some libraries in this study had Jurkat cell RNA spiked in.

Many counts were recorded for this clonotype. The chain uses TRBV12-3 or TRBV12-4 and TRBJ2-3, with 7 bases that match TRBD2. The CDR3 sequence is 18 residues long. V lost 6 bases, J lost 6 bases, and 21 bases stayed unmatched. Here the CDR3 reads CASRAGDGYRKKGDTQYF. CDR3 nucleotides: TGTGCCAGCAGGGCGGGGGACGGCTACCGGAAAAAAGGTGATACGCAGTATTTT.

The table lists this clonotype with many counts. This sequence joins TRBV6-2 or TRBV6-3 and TRBJ2-2, with D unclear. Trimming shortened V by 2 bases and J by 4 bases, and 17 bases separated the two germline ends. Germline V gene sequence: CDR1 MNHEY, CDR2 SVGEGT. The CDR3 contains 17 residues. CDR3 loop: CASSYPPRMDSTGELFF. In DNA form, the CDR3 reads TGTGCCAGCAGTTACCCCCCACGGATGGATTCCACCGGGGAGCTGTTTTTT.

The chain has TRBV4-1 and TRBJ1-3, with unresolved D. The CDR3 has 14 amino acids. Germline values: CDR1 MGHRA, CDR2 YSYEKL. Trimming took 4 bases from V and 14 from J, leaving 21 bases between them. The CDR3 protein is CASSLGVGRAPLYF. DNA of the CDR3: TGCGCCAGCAGCCTTGGGGTTGGTCGGGCCCCCCTATATTTT.

On this clonotype itself: A read error may explain this, as a much larger clone is one base away. The CDR3 DNA follows: TGTGCCAGCACCAGAATGAGGGGCGCGGCCGAGCAGTACTTC. It specifies CASTRMRGAAEQYF. The gene calls are TRBV6-2 or TRBV6-3 and TRBJ2-7; D possibly uses TRBD1 or TRBD2 (5 bases each). Deletions cut 7 bases from V and 6 bases from J, with 19 bases between. This CDR3 has 14 residues. Germline CDR1 reads MNHEY; CDR2 reads SVGEGT.

This clonotype was detected a few times. The V call is TRBV20-1, the J call TRBJ2-1, with TRBD1 identical over 7 bases. This CDR3 is built from 12 residues. Trimming removed 6 bases from V and 9 bases from J; junction bases left unmatched: 8. Germline CDR1 is DFQATT and CDR2 is SNEGSKA (reference sequence). CDR3 in amino acids: CSARQGIVEQFF. In nucleotides, the CDR3 is TGCAGTGCAAGACAGGGTATTGTTGAGCAGTTCTTC.

For this clonotype: A read error may account for a junction end that differs from germline. The chain combines TRBV2 with TRBJ1-5; possible D gene TRBD1, 5 bases. CDR3 size: 16 residues. Germline V gene data show CDR1 as SNHLY and CDR2 as FYNNEI. The CDR3 reads CASREAGLRANQPQHF. As DNA, the CDR3 is TGTGCCAGCAGGGAAGCGGGACTCAGAGCAAATCAGCCCCAGCATTTT.